The 8 T cell receptor beta chains below come from one sample, sequenced in a study of T cells in Graves' hyperthyroidism and ophthalmopathy. The CDR3 regions of TCR beta were amplified from RNA transcripts. RT-PCR in the first round (using the HTBI primer set) targeted the TCR CDR3. TCRdb analysed the multiplex PCR reads with MiXCR anew, one entry per CDR3 protein. The table lists some 700,000 distinct CDR3 sequences, around a sixth of them singletons. The sequencing input was blood. These receptors originate from a man aged 50 or older with Graves' hyperthyroidism.

This clonotype has at least ten counts. The V call is TRBV19, the J call TRBJ2-7; the match to TRBD1 covers 7 bases. V lost 4 bases, J lost 1 base, and 4 bases stayed unmatched. Looked up from germline, CDR1 is LNHDA and CDR2 is SQIVND (reference sequence). The CDR3 covers 14 residues. In DNA, the CDR3 is TGTGCCAGTAGTACCCGACAGGGTTCCTACGAGCAGTACTTC. Protein product: CASSTRQGSYEQYF.

In its sample, this clonotype was seen many times. The genes are TRBV7-9 and TRBJ2-3; D uncertain. In germline, CDR1 is SEHNR, CDR2 FQNEAQ (reference sequence). The CDR3 contains 16 residues. Trimming shortened V by 5 bases and J by 1 base, and 16 bases separated the two germline ends. The CDR3 DNA is TGTGCCAGCAGCCCCCGATGGCTCTTGGGCACAGATACGCAGTATTTT. Residues: CASSPRWLLGTDTQYF. The full variable domain, in which reference TRBV7-9 and TRBJ2-3 provide the parts outside the CDR3, is DTGVSQNPRHKITKRGQNVTFRCDPISEHNRLYWYRQTLGQGPEFLTYFQNEAQLEKSRLLSDRFSAERPKGSFSTLEIQRTEQGDSAMYLCASSPRWLLGTDTQYFGPGTRLTVL.

This clonotype was found a few times. A much larger clone sits a single nucleotide away, making a read error possible. V is TRBV11-2 and J is TRBJ2-1; D unclear. V shed 6 bases and J shed 2 bases, with 14 bases lying between them. The CDR3 covers 15 residues. CDR1 is SGHAT and CDR2 is FQNNGV in the germline V gene. As DNA, the CDR3 is TGTGCCAGCAGATCGGACCGCCTCCCCTACAATGAGCAGTTCTTC. This codes for CASRSDRLPYNEQFF.

This clonotype was counted at least ten times. The chain couples TRBV27 to TRBJ2-3; D not certain. The CDR3 has 16 residues. Germline assignment: CDR1 MNHEY and CDR2 SMNVEV (reference sequence). V was shortened by 2 bases and J by 0 bases, with 12 bases between the two germline ends. CDR3 loop: CASSLGTQVSTDTQYF. The CDR3 DNA sequence: TGTGCCAGCAGTTTAGGAACACAAGTTAGCACAGATACGCAGTATTTT.

The sample holds a few counts of this clonotype. This sequence joins TRBV29-1 and TRBJ2-3; D possibly corresponds to TRBD2 (6 bases). This CDR3 has 13 amino acids. CDR1 is SQVTM, CDR2 ANQGSEA, per germline. The V gene lost 2 bases and the J gene lost 4 bases, with 10 bases spanning the gap. CDR3 sequence (DNA): TGCAGCGTTGAATCGGGAGTTGCAGATACGCAGTATTTT. It specifies CSVESGVADTQYF.

This clonotype has a count of ten or more. This chain uses TRBV7-8 with TRBJ1-2, with D maybe TRBD1 (5 bases). The CDR3 has 16 residues. Trimming removed 1 base from V and 2 bases from J, with 14 bases in between. CDR1 and CDR2 (germline): SGHVS, FQNEAQ. The CDR3 spells CASSLEWDGGNYGYTF. CDR3 DNA: TGTGCCAGCAGCTTAGAATGGGACGGTGGAAACTATGGCTACACCTTC.

At least ten counts were recorded for this clonotype. The V gene is TRBV28, the J gene TRBJ2-7, with TRBD2 matching 8 bases. Germline V gene sequence: CDR1 MDHEN, CDR2 SYDVKM. This CDR3 has 17 residues. The V and J ends lost 0 bases and 4 bases, in that order; junction bases with no gene match: 11. The CDR3 protein is CASSLWETGTRGYEQYF. The CDR3 nucleotides are TGTGCCAGCAGTTTATGGGAGACCGGGACTAGAGGGTACGAGCAGTACTTC.

The chain employs TRBV28 and TRBJ1-2; TRBD1 matches 8 bases. The CDR3 runs to 12 residues. Germline CDR1 and CDR2: MDHEN and SYDVKM. CDR3 nucleotides: TGTGCTGGGGCAGGGGGCACCTATGGCTACACCTTC. Protein product: CAGAGGTYGYTF.